Included here is one T cell receptor (beta chain) sequence, with context. Sequencing was performed with immunoSEQ multiplex PCR; in TCRdb, only in-frame clones are kept and a portion is missing. The profile covers some 2.1 million clones, with 93% appearing a single time and roughly 1.7% taken by the ten largest. Naive CD8 cells, CD45RO-negative and positively selected for CCR7, excluded terminally differentiated effector memory CD45RA+ cells. The data stem from a study of shared clonotypes between healthy human individuals. Trimming pared 5 bases from V and 4 bases from J, leaving 11 bases between. The V gene's germline CDR1 is SEHNR and CDR2 FQNEAQ (reference sequence). This CDR3 is built from 13 residues.

Sequenced material: naive CD8+ T cells from PBMCs. The receptor was derived from a man aged 18 to 30 in good health. Some clones in this sample may be carry-over from other donors' samples. V gene TRBV7-9 combines with J gene TRBJ2-5, with D unclear. The CDR3 loop reads CASSKGMRETQYF. For the CDR3, the DNA is TGTGCCAGCAGCAAAGGGATGCGAGAGACCCAGTACTTC.